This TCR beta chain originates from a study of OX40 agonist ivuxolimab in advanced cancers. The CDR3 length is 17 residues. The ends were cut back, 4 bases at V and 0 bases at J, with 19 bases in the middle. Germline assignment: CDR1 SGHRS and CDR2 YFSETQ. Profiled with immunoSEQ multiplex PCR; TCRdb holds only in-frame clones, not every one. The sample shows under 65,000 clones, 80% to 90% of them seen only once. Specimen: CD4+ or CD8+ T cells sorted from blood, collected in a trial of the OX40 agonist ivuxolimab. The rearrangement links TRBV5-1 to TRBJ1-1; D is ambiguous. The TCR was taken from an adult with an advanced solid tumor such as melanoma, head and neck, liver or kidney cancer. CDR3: CASSRRPGAMMNTEAFF. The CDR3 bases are TGCGCCAGCAGCCGACGACCCGGTGCCATGATGAACACTGAAGCTTTCTTT.